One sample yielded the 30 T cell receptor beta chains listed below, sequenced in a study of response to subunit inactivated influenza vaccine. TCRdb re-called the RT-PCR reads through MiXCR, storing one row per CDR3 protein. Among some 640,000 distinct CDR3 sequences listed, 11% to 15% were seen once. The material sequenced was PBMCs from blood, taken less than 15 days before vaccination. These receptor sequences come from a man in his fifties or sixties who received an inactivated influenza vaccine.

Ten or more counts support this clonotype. The CDR3 reads CASSLTTGQLNSPLHF. CDR3 nucleotides: TGCGCCAGCAGCTTGACAACGGGACAGCTTAATTCACCCCTCCACTTT. The chain uses TRBV5-1 and TRBJ1-6; 7 bases are shared with TRBD1. Germline CDR1 reads SGHRS; CDR2 reads YFSETQ. This CDR3 spans 16 amino acids. J lost 6 bases, V lost 1 base, and 7 bases had no gene match.

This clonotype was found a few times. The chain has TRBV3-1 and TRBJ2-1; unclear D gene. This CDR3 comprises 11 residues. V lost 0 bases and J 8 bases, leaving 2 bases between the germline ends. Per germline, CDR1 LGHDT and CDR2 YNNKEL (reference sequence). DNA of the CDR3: TGTGCCAGCAGCCAAGAACATGAGCAGTTCTTC. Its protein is CASSQEHEQFF.

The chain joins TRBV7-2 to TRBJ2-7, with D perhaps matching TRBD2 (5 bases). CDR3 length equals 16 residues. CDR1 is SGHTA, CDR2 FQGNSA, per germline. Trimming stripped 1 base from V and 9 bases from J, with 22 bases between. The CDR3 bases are TGTGCCAGCAGCTTAGAGTTCGGGAACTTCCCAGTACCGCAGTACTTC. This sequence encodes CASSLEFGNFPVPQYF.

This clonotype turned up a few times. The CDR3: CASSPPGGGGISDEQFF. CDR3 nucleotides: TGTGCCAGCAGTCCCCCCGGTGGGGGGGGGATCTCGGATGAGCAGTTCTTC. This sequence joins TRBV28 and TRBJ2-1; the match to TRBD2 covers 7 bases. The CDR3 runs to 17 residues. Germline trimming cut 5 bases from V and 8 bases from J; bases unmatched to any gene: 18. Germline CDR1 is MDHEN and CDR2 is SYDVKM.

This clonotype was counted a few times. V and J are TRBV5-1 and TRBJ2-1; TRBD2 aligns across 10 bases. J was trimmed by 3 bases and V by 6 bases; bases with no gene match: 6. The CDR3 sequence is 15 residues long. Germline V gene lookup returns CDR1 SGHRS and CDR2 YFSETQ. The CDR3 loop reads CASTEAGGNYNEQFF. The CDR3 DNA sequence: TGCGCCAGCACCGAAGCGGGAGGGAACTACAATGAGCAGTTCTTC. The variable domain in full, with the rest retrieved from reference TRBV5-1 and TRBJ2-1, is KAGVTQTPRYLIKTRGQQVTLSCSPISGHRSVSWYQQTPGQGLQFLFEYFSETQRNKGNFPGRFSGRQFSNSRSEMNVSTLELGDSALYLCASTEAGGNYNEQFFGPGTRLTVL.

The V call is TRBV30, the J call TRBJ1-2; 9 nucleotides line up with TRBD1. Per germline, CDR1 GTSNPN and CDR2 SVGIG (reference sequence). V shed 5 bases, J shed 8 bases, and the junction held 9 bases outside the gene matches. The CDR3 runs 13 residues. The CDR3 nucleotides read TGTGCCTGGGAAAAGGACAGGGGTGGCGGCTACACCTTC. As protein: CAWEKDRGGGYTF.

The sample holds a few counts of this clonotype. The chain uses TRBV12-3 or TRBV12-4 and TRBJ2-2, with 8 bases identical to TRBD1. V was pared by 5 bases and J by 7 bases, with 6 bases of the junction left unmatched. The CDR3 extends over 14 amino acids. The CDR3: CASSPQGANGELFF. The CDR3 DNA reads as TGTGCCAGCAGTCCCCAGGGGGCGAACGGGGAGCTGTTTTTT.

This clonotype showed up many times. The CDR3 reads CASSLVMTYEQYF. CDR3 DNA: TGTGCCAGCAGTTTAGTTATGACCTACGAGCAGTACTTC. The rearrangement uses TRBV12-3 or TRBV12-4 and TRBJ2-7; D uncertain. Deletions cut 1 base from V and 2 bases from J, with 6 bases between. This CDR3 contains 13 residues.

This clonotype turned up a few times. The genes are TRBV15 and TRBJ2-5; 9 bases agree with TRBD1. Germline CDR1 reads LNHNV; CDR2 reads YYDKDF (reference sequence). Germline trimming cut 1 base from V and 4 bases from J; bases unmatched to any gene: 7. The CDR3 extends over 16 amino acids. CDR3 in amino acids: CATSRVGQGFSETQYF. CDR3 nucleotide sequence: TGTGCCACCAGCAGAGTTGGACAGGGGTTTTCAGAGACCCAGTACTTC. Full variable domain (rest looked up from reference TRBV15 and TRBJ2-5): DAMVIQNPRYQVTQFGKPVTLSCSQTLNHNVMYWYQQKSSQAPKLLFHYYDKDFNNEADTPDNFQSRRPNTSFCFLDIRSPGLGDTAMYLCATSRVGQGFSETQYFGPGTRLLVL.

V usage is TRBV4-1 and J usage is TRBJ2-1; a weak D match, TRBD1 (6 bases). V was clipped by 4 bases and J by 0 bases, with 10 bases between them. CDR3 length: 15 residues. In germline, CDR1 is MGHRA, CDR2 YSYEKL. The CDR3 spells CASSPGATSYNEQFF. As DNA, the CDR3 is TGCGCCAGCAGCCCAGGGGCTACCTCCTACAATGAGCAGTTCTTC.

Written as DNA, the CDR3 is TGCAGTGCCCACCGGGGACTAGCGGCAGATACGCAGTATTTT. It yields the protein CSAHRGLAADTQYF. This sequence joins TRBV20-1 and TRBJ2-3, with TRBD2 matching over 11 bases. CDR1 is DFQATT and CDR2 is SNEGSKA in the germline V gene (reference sequence). V shed 6 bases and J 4 bases; nucleotides not matched to a gene: 6. The CDR3 covers 14 residues.

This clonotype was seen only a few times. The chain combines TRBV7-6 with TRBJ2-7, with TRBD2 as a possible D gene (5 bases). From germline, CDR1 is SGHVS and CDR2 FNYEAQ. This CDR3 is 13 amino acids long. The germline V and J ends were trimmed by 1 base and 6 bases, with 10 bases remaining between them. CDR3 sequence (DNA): TGTGCCAGCAGCTTAGGCGGGCTCCTCGAGCAGTACTTC. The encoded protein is CASSLGGLLEQYF.

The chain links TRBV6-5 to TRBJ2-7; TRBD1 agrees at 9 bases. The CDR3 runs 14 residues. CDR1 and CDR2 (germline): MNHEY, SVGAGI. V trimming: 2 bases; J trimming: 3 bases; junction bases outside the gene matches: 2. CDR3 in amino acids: CASSYDRGNYEQYF. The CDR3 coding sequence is TGTGCCAGCAGTTACGACAGGGGGAACTACGAGCAGTACTTC.

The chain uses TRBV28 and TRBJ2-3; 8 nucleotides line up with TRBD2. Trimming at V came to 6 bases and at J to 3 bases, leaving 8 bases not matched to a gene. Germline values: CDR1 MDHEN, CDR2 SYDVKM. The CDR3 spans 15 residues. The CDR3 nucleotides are TGTGCCAGCAGGGCAAGGCGGGGGGTGACAGATACGCAGTATTTT. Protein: CASRARRGVTDTQYF.

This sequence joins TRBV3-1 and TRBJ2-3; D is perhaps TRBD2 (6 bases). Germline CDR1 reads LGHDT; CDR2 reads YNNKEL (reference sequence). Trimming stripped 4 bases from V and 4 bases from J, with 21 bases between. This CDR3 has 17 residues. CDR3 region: CASSPLRDFLHPDTQYF. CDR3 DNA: TGTGCCAGCAGCCCACTCCGGGACTTTCTGCACCCAGATACGCAGTATTTT.

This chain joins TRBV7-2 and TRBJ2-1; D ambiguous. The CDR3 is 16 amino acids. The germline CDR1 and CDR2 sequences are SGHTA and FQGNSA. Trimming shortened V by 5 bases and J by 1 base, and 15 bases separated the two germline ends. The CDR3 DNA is TGTGCCAGCAGCAGCCTTTACCGCGGTTCCTACAATGAGCAGTTCTTC. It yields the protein CASSSLYRGSYNEQFF.

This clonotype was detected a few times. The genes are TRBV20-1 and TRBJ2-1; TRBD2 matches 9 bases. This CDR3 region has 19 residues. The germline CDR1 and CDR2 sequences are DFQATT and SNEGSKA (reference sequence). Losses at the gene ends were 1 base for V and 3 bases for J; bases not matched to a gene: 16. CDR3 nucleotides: TGCAGTGCTAGAGCCGTAGGTAGCGGGGGCCCCCGAATCTACAATGAGCAGTTCTTC. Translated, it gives CSARAVGSGGPRIYNEQFF.

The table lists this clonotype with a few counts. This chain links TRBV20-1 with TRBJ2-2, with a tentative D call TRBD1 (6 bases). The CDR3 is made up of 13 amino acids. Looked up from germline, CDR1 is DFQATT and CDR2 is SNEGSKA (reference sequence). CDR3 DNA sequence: TGCAGCGGGGTCAGGGGTACCACCGGGGAGCTGTTTTTT. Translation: CSGVRGTTGELFF.

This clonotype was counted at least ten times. The CDR3 region is CASSQDLLAGGYNEQFF. In nucleotides, the CDR3 is TGTGCCAGCAGCCAAGATCTGCTAGCGGGAGGTTACAATGAGCAGTTCTTC. The chain employs TRBV4-2 and TRBJ2-1, with 11 bases matching TRBD2. Germline assignment: CDR1 LGHNA and CDR2 YNFKEQ. There are 17 residues in the CDR3. Trimming removed 0 bases from V and 4 bases from J; junction bases left unmatched: 5.

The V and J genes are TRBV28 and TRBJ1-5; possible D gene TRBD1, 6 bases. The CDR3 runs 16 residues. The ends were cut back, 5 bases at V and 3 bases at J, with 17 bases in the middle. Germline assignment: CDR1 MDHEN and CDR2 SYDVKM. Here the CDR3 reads CASSLSGRGANQPQHF. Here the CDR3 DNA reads TGTGCCAGCAGTCTATCTGGGAGGGGGGCCAATCAGCCCCAGCATTTT.

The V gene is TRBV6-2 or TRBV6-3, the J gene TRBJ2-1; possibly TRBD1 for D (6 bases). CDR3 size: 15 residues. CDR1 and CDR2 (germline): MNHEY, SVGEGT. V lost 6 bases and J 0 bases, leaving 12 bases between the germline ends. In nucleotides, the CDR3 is TGTGCCAGCAGGAAAAGGACAGCCTCCTACAATGAGCAGTTCTTC. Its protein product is CASRKRTASYNEQFF.

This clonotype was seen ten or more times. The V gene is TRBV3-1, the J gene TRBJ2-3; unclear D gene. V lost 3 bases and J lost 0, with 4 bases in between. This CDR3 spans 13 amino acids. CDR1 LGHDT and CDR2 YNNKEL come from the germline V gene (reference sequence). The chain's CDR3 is CASSQDSTDTQYF. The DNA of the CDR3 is TGTGCCAGCAGCCAGGATAGCACAGATACGCAGTATTTT.

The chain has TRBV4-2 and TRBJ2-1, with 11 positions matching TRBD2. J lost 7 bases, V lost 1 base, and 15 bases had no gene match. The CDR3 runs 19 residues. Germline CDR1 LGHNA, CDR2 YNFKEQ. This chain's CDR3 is CASSQVALAGGGLKNEQFF. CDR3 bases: TGTGCCAGCAGCCAAGTGGCTCTAGCGGGAGGAGGTTTAAAGAATGAGCAGTTCTTC.

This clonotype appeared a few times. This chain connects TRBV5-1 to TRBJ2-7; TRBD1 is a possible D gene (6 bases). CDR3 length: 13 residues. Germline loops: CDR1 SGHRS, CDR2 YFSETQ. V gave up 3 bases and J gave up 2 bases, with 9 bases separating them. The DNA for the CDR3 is TGCGCCAGCAGCTCGGACAGAACCTACGAGCAGTACTTC. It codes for CASSSDRTYEQYF. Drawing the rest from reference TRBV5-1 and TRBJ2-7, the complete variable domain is KAGVTQTPRYLIKTRGQQVTLSCSPISGHRSVSWYQQTPGQGLQFLFEYFSETQRNKGNFPGRFSGRQFSNSRSEMNVSTLELGDSALYLCASSSDRTYEQYFGPGTRLTVT.

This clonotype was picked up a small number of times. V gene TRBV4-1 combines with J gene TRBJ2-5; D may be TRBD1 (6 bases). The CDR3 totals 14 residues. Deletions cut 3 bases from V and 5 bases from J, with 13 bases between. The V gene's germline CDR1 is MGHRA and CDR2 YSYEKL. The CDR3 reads CASSQVQGTETQYF. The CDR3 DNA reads TGCGCCAGCAGCCAGGTACAGGGAACGGAGACCCAGTACTTC.

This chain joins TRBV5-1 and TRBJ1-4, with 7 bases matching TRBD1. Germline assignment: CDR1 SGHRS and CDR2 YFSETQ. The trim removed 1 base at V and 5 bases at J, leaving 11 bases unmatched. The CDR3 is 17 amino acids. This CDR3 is CASSLFGTGQTNEKLFF. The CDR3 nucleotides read TGCGCCAGCAGCTTGTTCGGAACGGGACAGACAAATGAAAAACTGTTTTTT.

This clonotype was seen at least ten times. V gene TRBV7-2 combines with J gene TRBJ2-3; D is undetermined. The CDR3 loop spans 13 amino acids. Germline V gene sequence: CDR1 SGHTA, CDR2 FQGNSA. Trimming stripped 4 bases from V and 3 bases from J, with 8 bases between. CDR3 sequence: CASSSPTTDTQYF. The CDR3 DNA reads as TGTGCCAGCAGCTCACCTACGACAGATACGCAGTATTTT.

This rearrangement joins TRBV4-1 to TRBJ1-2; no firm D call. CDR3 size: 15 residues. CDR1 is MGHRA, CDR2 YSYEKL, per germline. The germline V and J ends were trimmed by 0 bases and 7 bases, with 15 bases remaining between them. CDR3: CASSQDPGQSGGYTF. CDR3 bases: TGCGCCAGCAGCCAAGACCCTGGGCAGAGCGGTGGCTACACCTTC.

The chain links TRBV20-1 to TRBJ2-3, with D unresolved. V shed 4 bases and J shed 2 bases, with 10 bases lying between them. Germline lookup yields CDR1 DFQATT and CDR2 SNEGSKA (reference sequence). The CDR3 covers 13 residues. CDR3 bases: TGCAGTGCTACCCCCTTCCACACAGATACGCAGTATTTT. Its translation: CSATPFHTDTQYF.

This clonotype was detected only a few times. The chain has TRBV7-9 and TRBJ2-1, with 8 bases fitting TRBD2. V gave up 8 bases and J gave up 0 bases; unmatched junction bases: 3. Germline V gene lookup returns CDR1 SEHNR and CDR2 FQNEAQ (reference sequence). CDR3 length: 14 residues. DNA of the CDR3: TGTGCCAGCCTCCGGGGGGGCTCCTACAATGAGCAGTTCTTC. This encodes CASLRGGSYNEQFF.